This T cell receptor beta chain was found in a study of T-cell reconstitution after alpha-beta-depleted transplantation in children. Study-wide points: Certain patients had high TCRbeta diversity at day 60, and it came from recipient T cells and thymic progenitors that survived.

This clonotype appeared many times. The antigen is not known. A TCRbeta library incorporating unique molecular identifiers was prepared. TCRdb reprocessed the PCR reads via MiXCR and lists one record per CDR3 protein. The repertoire holds hundreds of thousands of distinct CDR3 sequences, with under 12% as singletons. Sequenced here: PBMCs, sampled before TCRalphabeta/CD19-depleted stem cell transplant. This receptor was identified in a child aged 2 to 15 with inherited bone marrow failure, due to receive a stem cell transplant.

The CDR3 DNA sequence: TGCGCCAGCAGCCTCCAGGGTTCTTGGCCCGAGGAGACCCAGTACTTC. It translates to CASSLQGSWPEETQYF. The chain is built from TRBV5-1 and TRBJ2-5; D perhaps matches TRBD1 (5 bases). The CDR3 has 16 residues. Trimming cost V 4 bases and J 5 bases, with 21 bases left between them. Germline CDR1 is SGHRS and CDR2 is YFSETQ.